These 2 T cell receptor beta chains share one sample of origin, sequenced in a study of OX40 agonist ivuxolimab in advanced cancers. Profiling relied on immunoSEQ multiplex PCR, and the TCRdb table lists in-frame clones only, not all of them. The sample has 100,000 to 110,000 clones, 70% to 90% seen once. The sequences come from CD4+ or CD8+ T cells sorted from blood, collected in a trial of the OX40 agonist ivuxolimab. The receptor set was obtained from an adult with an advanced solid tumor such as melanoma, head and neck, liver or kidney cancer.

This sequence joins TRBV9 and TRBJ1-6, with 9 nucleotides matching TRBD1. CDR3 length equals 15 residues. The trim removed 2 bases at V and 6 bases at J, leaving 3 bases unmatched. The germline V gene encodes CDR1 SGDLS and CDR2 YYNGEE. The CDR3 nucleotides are TGTGCCAGCAGCGTGATGGGACAGGGTAATTCACCCCTCCACTTT. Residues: CASSVMGQGNSPLHF.

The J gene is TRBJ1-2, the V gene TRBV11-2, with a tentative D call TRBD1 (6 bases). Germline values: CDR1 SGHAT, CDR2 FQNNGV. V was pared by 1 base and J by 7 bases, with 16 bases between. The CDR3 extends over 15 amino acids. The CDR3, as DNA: TGTGCCAGCAGCTTAGTAGGGACAACAGTTATTGGCTACACCTTC. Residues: CASSLVGTTVIGYTF.